Listed below are T cell receptor beta chains from one sample, sequenced in a study of T-cell memory formation after mild COVID-19. TCRdb processed the 5' RACE reads anew with MiXCR; each CDR3 protein has one entry. The sample includes a few hundred thousand distinct CDR3 sequences, 20% to 25% seen only once; the top ten take around 13%. Sequencing was done on a sample of PBMCs or a T cell subset sorted from them (not recorded which). The origin of the receptors is an adult woman who had mild COVID-19 (a few samples of this study predate the infection). Cell type and time point are not known. Each CDR3 is given with its conserved first and last residue. Each record gives: V gene, J gene, CDR3 protein.

V gene: TRBV6-5; J gene: TRBJ2-2; CDR3 protein: CASSYSRRGANTGELFF
V gene: TRBV5-4; J gene: TRBJ1-2; CDR3 protein: CASSLGPQAWDYGYTF
V gene: TRBV7-9; J gene: TRBJ2-7; CDR3 protein: CASRRDSTYEQYF
V gene: TRBV4-1; J gene: TRBJ1-3; CDR3 protein: CASSEGGAGNTIYF
V gene: TRBV7-9; J gene: TRBJ1-6; CDR3 protein: CASSPGGTGVSPLHF
V gene: TRBV30; J gene: TRBJ1-2; CDR3 protein: CAWSPPRQSNYGYTF
V gene: TRBV19; J gene: TRBJ2-1; CDR3 protein: CASSSSLAGEKFF
V gene: TRBV7-9; J gene: TRBJ1-1; CDR3 protein: CASSRLGGPTEAFF
V gene: TRBV20-1; J gene: TRBJ1-1; CDR3 protein: CSARERVGLTEAFF
V gene: TRBV6-2/TRBV6-3; J gene: TRBJ2-7; CDR3 protein: CASSYLLEEFYSYEQYF
V gene: TRBV4-1; J gene: TRBJ2-5; CDR3 protein: CASSQRRRGGTETQYF
V gene: TRBV12-3/TRBV12-4; J gene: TRBJ1-5; CDR3 protein: CASRPGTGGSYQHF
V gene: TRBV5-1; J gene: TRBJ1-2; CDR3 protein: CASSLPGGSGYTF
V gene: TRBV11-3; J gene: TRBJ2-3; CDR3 protein: CASSFESGITDTQYF
V gene: TRBV4-1; J gene: TRBJ1-2; CDR3 protein: CASSQDGWGGYTF
V gene: TRBV5-1; J gene: TRBJ1-1; CDR3 protein: CASSLDGLNTEAFF
V gene: TRBV9; J gene: TRBJ2-5; CDR3 protein: CASSVGLARQETQYF
V gene: TRBV7-9; J gene: TRBJ2-6; CDR3 protein: CASSPSGRAWSGANVLTF
V gene: TRBV20-1; J gene: TRBJ2-1; CDR3 protein: CSARDGVTYNEQFF
V gene: TRBV7-3; J gene: TRBJ1-1; CDR3 protein: CASSPTGRGEAFF
V gene: TRBV20-1; J gene: TRBJ2-1; CDR3 protein: CSARDQVAGRYNEQFF
V gene: TRBV4-1; J gene: TRBJ2-4; CDR3 protein: CASSGRGGRGAKNIQYF
V gene: TRBV4-3; J gene: TRBJ2-2; CDR3 protein: CASSYDRGGPNTGELFF
V gene: TRBV10-3; J gene: TRBJ2-5; CDR3 protein: CAISRSGTGETQYF
V gene: TRBV7-9; J gene: TRBJ2-6; CDR3 protein: CASSLAAGQTYSGANVLTF
V gene: TRBV20-1; J gene: TRBJ2-1; CDR3 protein: CSARDWRGGSYNEQFF
V gene: TRBV15; J gene: TRBJ2-5; CDR3 protein: CATSRDNGQETQYF
V gene: TRBV7-9; J gene: TRBJ1-1; CDR3 protein: CASSPAGGGAFF
V gene: TRBV28; J gene: TRBJ2-5; CDR3 protein: CASSLSPTGEETQYF
V gene: TRBV7-9; J gene: TRBJ2-7; CDR3 protein: CASRAGRYEQYF
V gene: TRBV7-9; J gene: TRBJ1-1; CDR3 protein: CASSDILDEAFF
V gene: TRBV20-1; J gene: TRBJ1-2; CDR3 protein: CSASDRGNYGYTF